Below are 25 T cell receptor beta chains sequenced from a single sample in a study of T cells expressing NK-cell markers. TCRdb re-called the 5' RACE reads; one entry per CDR3 protein, DNA not given. The sample shows about 160,000 distinct CDR3 sequences, and 20% to 25% sits with its ten largest clones. Sequences were obtained from blood T cells: a sorted CD56 or NKG2C T cell subset, CD4+ or CD8+ T cells, or bulk PBMC T cells (not recorded which). The source is a man aged 18 to 69 in good health.

This chain links TRBV27 with TRBJ1-5; TCRdb returns TRBD1, unconfirmable since there is no DNA. Germline CDR1 reads MNHEY; CDR2 reads SMNVEV (reference sequence). The CDR3 runs to 15 residues. The CDR3 protein is CASSSGTGFGWPQHF.

The chain uses TRBV3-1 and TRBJ2-1; TCRdb returns TRBD2, unconfirmable since there is no DNA. CDR1 is LGHDT, CDR2 YNNKEL, per germline (reference sequence). The CDR3 consists of 15 residues. The CDR3 sequence: CASSQLAGSHNEQFF.

The J gene is TRBJ2-5, the V gene TRBV6-1; lacking DNA, the TRBD1 call made by TCRdb goes unchecked. Germline V CDR1 and CDR2: MNHNS, SASEGT. CDR3 length: 14 residues. CDR3 in amino acids: CASALGSPVETQYF.

The rearrangement links TRBV14 to TRBJ1-6; the D call from TCRdb, TRBD1, cannot be confirmed without DNA. Germline values: CDR1 SGHDN, CDR2 FVKESK. The CDR3 consists of 15 residues. CDR3 residues: CASSLSGGTDSPLHF. Filled out from reference TRBV14 and TRBJ1-6, the complete variable domain reads EAGVTQFPSHSVIEKGQTVTLRCDPISGHDNLYWYRRVMGKEIKFLLHFVKESKQDESGMPNNRFLAERTGGTYSTLKVQPAELEDSGVYFCASSLSGGTDSPLHFGNGTRLTVT.

The chain links TRBV5-6 to TRBJ2-1. The CDR3 length is 13 residues. CDR1 is SGHDT, CDR2 YYEEEE, per germline. The CDR3 sequence is CASSGWVGDEQFF.

This chain connects TRBV29-1 to TRBJ2-3. This CDR3 has 12 amino acids. Germline loops: CDR1 SQVTM, CDR2 ANQGSEA. CDR3 in amino acids: CSVENWEDTQYF.

This chain joins TRBV2 and TRBJ2-3; TCRdb reports TRBD2, a call that lacks DNA to check it against. There are 16 residues in the CDR3. Germline CDR1 is SNHLY and CDR2 is FYNNEI. This chain's CDR3 is CASSAGSRGLATSQYF.

The chain recombines TRBV20-1 with TRBJ2-1; TCRdb's assignment of TRBD1 cannot be checked, as there is no DNA. The CDR3 spans 14 residues. Germline CDR1 is DFQATT and CDR2 is SNEGSKA (reference sequence). The CDR3 region is CSAIRPGGWNEQFF.

CDR3 sequence reads: CAITPGLASDTQYF. V usage is TRBV6-1 and J usage is TRBJ2-3; TCRdb gives TRBD2 as the D gene, but with no DNA this cannot be confirmed. The CDR3 is made up of 14 amino acids. The germline V gene encodes CDR1 MNHNS and CDR2 SASEGT.

The genes are TRBV7-9 and TRBJ1-6. The CDR3 extends over 12 amino acids. CDR1 is SEHNR and CDR2 is FQNEAQ in the germline V gene (reference sequence). The CDR3 loop is CASSDDGFPLHF.

The chain is built from TRBV13 and TRBJ2-5; checking the TCRdb D call of TRBD1 is not possible without DNA. The CDR3 extends over 15 amino acids. Germline-derived CDR1 and CDR2 are PRHDT and FYEKMQ (reference sequence). This CDR3 is CASSLLNRGEETQYF.

The gene calls are TRBV7-8 and TRBJ2-7; TCRdb selects TRBD1, and the lack of DNA leaves this call unchecked. The CDR3 runs 15 residues. Germline CDR1 is SGHVS and CDR2 is FQNEAQ. The CDR3 spells CASSLEAGDFYEQYF.

This sequence joins TRBV2 and TRBJ2-1; TCRdb proposes TRBD2, but this gene call is untestable without DNA. Per the germline V gene, CDR1 is SNHLY and CDR2 is FYNNEI. The CDR3 runs to 13 residues. The CDR3: CASSPGLGYEQFF.

The chain uses TRBV12-5 and TRBJ1-5. CDR3 length: 13 residues. Germline V lookup: CDR1 LGHNT, CDR2 FRNRAP. The CDR3 reads CASVSAGMQPQHF.

The gene calls are TRBV7-8 and TRBJ2-7. This CDR3 region has 13 residues. Germline V gives CDR1 SGHVS, CDR2 FQNEAQ. CDR3 residues: CASSLGVGYEQYF.

The rearrangement joins TRBV9 to TRBJ1-2; TCRdb returns TRBD1, unconfirmable since there is no DNA. Germline V gives CDR1 SGDLS, CDR2 YYNGEE. This CDR3 comprises 15 residues. CDR3 in amino acids: CASSVGGGASYGYTF.

The V call is TRBV20-1, the J call TRBJ2-2; the D call from TCRdb, TRBD2, cannot be confirmed without DNA. Germline CDR1 and CDR2: DFQATT and SNEGSKA (reference sequence). This CDR3 has 15 amino acids. The chain's CDR3 is CSALAGGPNTGELFF.

V gene TRBV15 combines with J gene TRBJ1-2; checking the TCRdb D call of TRBD1 is not possible without DNA. The CDR3 consists of 15 residues. The germline gives CDR1 LNHNV, CDR2 YYDKDF (reference sequence). This CDR3 is CATSGVGRTNYGYTF. The complete variable domain, with remaining parts taken from reference TRBV15 and TRBJ1-2, reads DAMVIQNPRYQVTQFGKPVTLSCSQTLNHNVMYWYQQKSSQAPKLLFHYYDKDFNNEADTPDNFQSRRPNTSFCFLDIRSPGLGDTAMYLCATSGVGRTNYGYTFGSGTRLTVV.

The rearrangement uses TRBV15 and TRBJ2-2. Germline values: CDR1 LNHNV, CDR2 YYDKDF (reference sequence). This CDR3 region has 15 residues. CDR3 protein: CATSRETVNTGELFF.

This sequence joins TRBV27 and TRBJ2-3. CDR1 is MNHEY and CDR2 is SMNVEV in the germline V gene (reference sequence). The CDR3 covers 15 residues. CDR3 sequence: CASSLSTSGLDTQYF.

The chain uses TRBV2 and TRBJ1-2. Germline lookup yields CDR1 SNHLY and CDR2 FYNNEI. The CDR3 is made up of 14 amino acids. The CDR3 loop is CASSEAERTYGYTF.

The chain is built from TRBV12-3 or TRBV12-4 and TRBJ2-2; TCRdb lists TRBD1, though no DNA is available to test this call. CDR3 length: 14 residues. The CDR3 loop reads CATQDSFGAGELFF.

The chain employs TRBV11-3 and TRBJ2-7; TCRdb's D call of TRBD2 is untestable without DNA. The length of the CDR3 is 14 residues. Germline assignment: CDR1 SGHNT and CDR2 YENEEA. The CDR3 loop reads CASSLAGDFYEQYF. Using reference TRBV11-3 and TRBJ2-7 for the parts outside the CDR3, the full variable domain is EAGVVQSPRYKIIEKKQPVAFWCNPISGHNTLYWYLQNLGQGPELLIRYENEEAVDDSQLPKDRFSAERLKGVDSTLKIQPAELGDSAVYLCASSLAGDFYEQYFGPGTRLTVT.

CDR3 protein: CATSPTGGTYGYTF. The chain joins TRBV3-1 to TRBJ1-2; TCRdb designates TRBD1, a call that cannot be tested without DNA. Looked up from germline, CDR1 is LGHDT and CDR2 is YNNKEL (reference sequence). The CDR3 contains 14 residues.

The rearrangement joins TRBV9 to TRBJ1-6. Looked up from germline, CDR1 is SGDLS and CDR2 is YYNGEE. This CDR3 has 15 residues. The CDR3 here is CASSVSRSKNSPLHF. Variable domain in full (rest from reference TRBV9 and TRBJ1-6): DSGVTQTPKHLITATGQRVTLRCSPRSGDLSVYWYQQSLDQGLQFLIQYYNGEERAKGNILERFSAQQFPDLHSELNLSSLELGDSALYFCASSVSRSKNSPLHFGNGTRLTVT.